The 9 T cell receptor beta chains given below trace back to one sample, sequenced in a study of cytomegalovirus exposure and HLA in healthy donors. Primers included in the PCR were 60 Vbeta and 13 Jbeta primers. Some clones are missing from TCRdb's copy, which holds only in-frame ones; the method was immunoSEQ multiplex PCR. The data contain about 130,000 clones, approximately 84% of them seen just once; the ten biggest clones take up about 2.9%. What was sequenced was PBMCs. These TCRs come from a boy younger than 10 in good health and CMV-seronegative.

The rearrangement links TRBV7-9 to TRBJ1-5; no clear D gene. Germline V lookup: CDR1 SEHNR, CDR2 FQNEAQ (reference sequence). Trimming removed 3 bases from V and 6 bases from J, with 18 bases in between. The CDR3 covers 16 residues. The DNA for the CDR3 is TGTGCCAGCAGCTTGGGATTGACGGGAAACCTTCAGCCCCAGCATTTT. Protein: CASSLGLTGNLQPQHF.

This chain connects TRBV30 to TRBJ1-5; D gene unclear. V was clipped by 0 bases and J by 4 bases, with 7 bases between them. This CDR3 region has 13 residues. Germline lookup yields CDR1 GTSNPN and CDR2 SVGIG (reference sequence). This chain's CDR3 is CAWSVSVNQPQHF. CDR3 sequence (DNA): TGTGCCTGGAGTGTATCCGTTAATCAGCCCCAGCATTTT.

The J gene is TRBJ2-7, the V gene TRBV5-6, with D possibly being TRBD1 (6 bases). CDR1 and CDR2 from the germline V gene are SGHDT and YYEEEE. This CDR3 is 15 amino acids long. V was shortened by 0 bases and J by 0 bases, with 10 bases between the two germline ends. The CDR3 DNA reads TGTGCCAGCAGCTTGGGGCAGGGGAGCTCCTACGAGCAGTACTTC. Translating gives CASSLGQGSSYEQYF.

The gene calls are TRBV4-3 and TRBJ1-2; D is possibly TRBD1 (6 bases). The CDR3 loop spans 14 amino acids. CDR1 LGHNA and CDR2 YSLEER come from the germline V gene. Between the trimmed V and J ends, which lost 0 bases and 5 bases, there was a span of 10 bases. The CDR3 nucleotides read TGCGCCAGCAGCCAAGAAAGGACAGCTTATGGCTACACCTTC. Protein sequence: CASSQERTAYGYTF.

This clone occurred once. This chain uses TRBV30 with TRBJ2-3; 10 nucleotides agree with TRBD2. V was pared by 3 bases and J by 0 bases, with 6 bases of the junction left unmatched. The CDR3 is 16 amino acids. Germline V gene data show CDR1 as GTSNPN and CDR2 as SVGIG (reference sequence). CDR3 region: CAWSSGRAPSTDTQYF. The CDR3 bases are TGTGCCTGGAGCAGCGGGAGGGCCCCGAGCACAGATACGCAGTATTTT.

This clone appeared a single time. This chain uses TRBV6-5 with TRBJ2-7; 10 bases fit TRBD2. The CDR3 has 16 residues. Germline assignment: CDR1 MNHEY and CDR2 SVGAGI. Trimming cost V 3 bases and J 4 bases; bases outside gene matches: 9. CDR3 coding DNA: TGTGCCAGCAGTTATTATACTAGCGGGAACTTATACGAGCAGTACTTC. It encodes CASSYYTSGNLYEQYF.

The chain uses TRBV19 and TRBJ1-6; 7 bases are shared with TRBD1. This CDR3 is built from 15 residues. J gave up 7 bases and V 6 bases, and 9 bases lay outside the gene matches. Germline lookup yields CDR1 LNHDA and CDR2 SQIVND (reference sequence). The CDR3 spells CASRSTGTVNSPLHF. As DNA, the CDR3 is TGTGCCAGTAGGTCGACCGGGACAGTGAATTCACCCCTCCACTTT.

V is TRBV6-4 and J is TRBJ2-3, with a tentative D call TRBD2 (7 bases). V shed 3 bases and J shed 2 bases, with 15 bases lying between them. The CDR3 contains 16 residues. Looked up from germline, CDR1 is MRHNA and CDR2 is SNTAGT. CDR3 sequence reads: CASSEGTGGPTDTQYF. The CDR3 coding sequence is TGTGCCAGCAGTGAAGGGACGGGGGGCCCCACAGATACGCAGTATTTT.

In DNA, the CDR3 is TGTGCCAGTAGTATAAGGGGCTGGGATAATTCACCCCTCCACTTT. As protein: CASSIRGWDNSPLHF. The chain is built from TRBV19 and TRBJ1-6; possibly TRBD1 for D (5 bases). This CDR3 spans 15 amino acids. Per germline, CDR1 LNHDA and CDR2 SQIVND (reference sequence). V gave up 2 bases and J gave up 5 bases, with 10 bases separating them.